This T cell receptor beta chain was sequenced in a study of control samples from healthy donors and cancer patients. The CDR3 loop spans 13 amino acids. V shed 5 bases and J shed 1 base, with 7 bases lying between them. Germline CDR1 reads KGHSH; CDR2 reads LQKENI. Assay: immunoSEQ multiplex PCR; the TCRdb copy retains only in-frame clones and omits some. The sample holds about 200,000 clones. The V call is TRBV18, the J call TRBJ2-3, with D tentatively TRBD2 (5 bases). The sample comprised blood. This sequence originates from a woman in her twenties or thirties in good health. Here the CDR3 DNA reads TGTGCCAGCTCAATGGGAGGCACAGATACGCAGTATTTT. Translation gives CASSMGGTDTQYF.